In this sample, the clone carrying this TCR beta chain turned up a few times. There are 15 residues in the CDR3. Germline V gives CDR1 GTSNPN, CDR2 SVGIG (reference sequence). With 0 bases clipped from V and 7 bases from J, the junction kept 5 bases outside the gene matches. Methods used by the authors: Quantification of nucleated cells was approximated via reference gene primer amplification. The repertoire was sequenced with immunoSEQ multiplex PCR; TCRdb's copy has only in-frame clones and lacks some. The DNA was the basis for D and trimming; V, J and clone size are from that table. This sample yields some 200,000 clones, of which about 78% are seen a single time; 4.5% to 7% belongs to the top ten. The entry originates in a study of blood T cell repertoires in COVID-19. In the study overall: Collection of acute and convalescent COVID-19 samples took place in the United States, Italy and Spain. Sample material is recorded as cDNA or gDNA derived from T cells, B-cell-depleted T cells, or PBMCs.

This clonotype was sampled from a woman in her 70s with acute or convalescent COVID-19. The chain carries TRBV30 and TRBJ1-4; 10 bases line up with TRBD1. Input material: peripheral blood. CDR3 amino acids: CAWSVPGTGVEKLFF. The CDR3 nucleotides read TGTGCCTGGAGTGTTCCCGGGACAGGGGTTGAAAAACTGTTTTTT.